These 27 T cell receptor beta chains were all obtained from the same sample, sequenced in a study of metastatic and nonmetastatic thyroid tumors. TCRdb re-analyzed the PCR reads through MiXCR. This table has about 2,100 clones, approximately 42% appearing once. Treatment of any kind had been given to no patient before thyroid surgery. Sequencing was done on a sample of adjacent normal tissue. Receptors originate from a female donor with papillary thyroid cancer or a benign thyroid nodule (not recorded which). Some clones in this sample may be carry-over from other donors' samples.

This clone was seen only a few times. The rearrangement uses TRBV25-1 and TRBJ2-3; 8 bases align to TRBD1. Unmatched junction bases numbered 9, after V lost 4 bases and J lost 3 bases. CDR1 MGHDK and CDR2 SYGVNS come from the germline V gene. The CDR3 is 16 amino acids. The DNA for the CDR3 is TGTGCCAGCAGTGCCCCCGGGACAGGAGGGACAGATACGCAGTATTTT. Amino acids: CASSAPGTGGTDTQYF.

The table lists this clone with a few counts. The V gene is TRBV24-1, the J gene TRBJ2-2; possibly TRBD1 for D (6 bases). V was pared by 7 bases and J by 2 bases, with 16 bases between. The CDR3 covers 16 residues. The germline gives CDR1 KGHDR, CDR2 SFDVKD. CDR3 DNA: TGTGCCACCAGCAGAAGTCCGGGACACAACACCGGGGAGCTGTTTTTT. Translated, it gives CATSRSPGHNTGELFF.

This clone has a handful of counts. This chain joins TRBV28 and TRBJ2-7, with D perhaps TRBD1 or TRBD2 (5 bases each). The germline CDR1 and CDR2 sequences are MDHEN and SYDVKM. V was trimmed by 8 bases and J by 2 bases, leaving 13 bases between them. This CDR3 spans 13 amino acids. The CDR3 region is CASLRQRPYEQYF. In nucleotides, the CDR3 is TGTGCCAGCCTCCGACAGCGGCCCTACGAGCAGTACTTC.

The V and J genes are TRBV28 and TRBJ1-3; TRBD1 agrees at 7 bases. The trim removed 4 bases at V and 0 bases at J, leaving 6 bases unmatched. Germline V CDR1 and CDR2: MDHEN, SYDVKM. This CDR3 is built from 16 residues. CDR3 bases: TGTGCCAGCAGTTCACCGGGACAGAGCTCTGGAAACACCATATATTTT. Translation gives CASSSPGQSSGNTIYF.

This chain uses TRBV5-1 with TRBJ2-3, with a weak D call TRBD2 (6 bases). The germline V gene has CDR1 SGHRS and CDR2 YFSETQ. The CDR3 is made up of 16 amino acids. The V gene lost 0 bases and the J gene lost 0 bases, with 11 bases spanning the gap. DNA of the CDR3: TGCGCCAGCAGCTTGGGCGGGACGCAAAGCACAGATACGCAGTATTTT. Translated: CASSLGGTQSTDTQYF.

This chain joins TRBV12-3 or TRBV12-4 and TRBJ1-1, with D uncertain. CDR3 length: 13 amino acids. V lost 4 bases and J 1 base, leaving 7 bases between the germline ends. CDR3 in DNA: TGTGCCAGCAGTTCGGCAGGGAACACTGAAGCTTTCTTT. Translated: CASSSAGNTEAFF.

Points on this clone: Given the absence of the conserved phenylalanine or tryptophan at the CDR3 end, a read error is likely. The chain is built from TRBV11-2 and TRBJ1-6; 7 positions match TRBD1. Germline lookup yields CDR1 SGHAT and CDR2 FQNNGV. V dropped 6 bases and J dropped 7; count of bases not matched to a gene: 15. CDR3 length equals 17 residues. In DNA form, the CDR3 reads TGTGCCAGCAGACCCGACAGGGTTTCACTTAAGAATTCACCCCTCCACTCT. Protein: CASRPDRVSLKNSPLHS.

This clone occurred a few times. V and J are TRBV24-1 and TRBJ2-3; D is ambiguous. The germline V and J ends were trimmed by 3 bases and 2 bases, with 8 bases remaining between them. The germline gives CDR1 KGHDR, CDR2 SFDVKD. CDR3 length: 14 amino acids. The CDR3 reads CATSDRSPTDTQYF. CDR3 nucleotides: TGTGCCACCAGTGATCGGAGCCCCACAGATACGCAGTATTTT.

This chain joins TRBV11-1 and TRBJ2-5, with a tentative D call TRBD1 (5 bases). This CDR3 spans 18 amino acids. The germline gives CDR1 SGHAT, CDR2 FQDESV (reference sequence). The V and J ends lost 1 base and 4 bases respectively, with 22 bases between them. CDR3 DNA: TGTGCCAGCAGCTTAGGCAGGGCTGGTCCCGCGGTCATAGAGACCCAGTACTTC. Its protein is CASSLGRAGPAVIETQYF.

This clone has just a few counts. The chain carries TRBV20-1 and TRBJ2-7; D is uncertain. CDR1 is DFQATT and CDR2 is SNEGSKA in the germline V gene (reference sequence). The CDR3 length is 14 residues. V gave up 0 bases and J gave up 3 bases, with 12 bases separating them. CDR3: CSARDRVGNYEQYF. The CDR3 nucleotides are TGCAGTGCTAGAGATAGGGTGGGTAACTACGAGCAGTACTTC.

The gene calls are TRBV7-9 and TRBJ2-7, with D unresolved. The CDR3 is 12 amino acids. The V gene lost 4 bases and the J gene lost 6 bases, with 10 bases spanning the gap. Germline assignment: CDR1 SEHNR and CDR2 FQNEAQ (reference sequence). CDR3 bases: TGTGCCAGCAGCTCGGCGTTGGCCGAGCAGTACTTC. This gives the protein CASSSALAEQYF.

This clone showed up just a few times. This chain links TRBV19 with TRBJ2-7; D remains ambiguous. CDR3 length: 13 residues. Deletions cut 5 bases from V and 1 base from J, with 9 bases between. Looked up from germline, CDR1 is LNHDA and CDR2 is SQIVND (reference sequence). The CDR3 loop is CASSPTLSYEQYF. In DNA, the CDR3 is TGTGCCAGTAGTCCTACCCTTTCCTACGAGCAGTACTTC.

This chain connects TRBV9 to TRBJ2-2; the D is unclear. This CDR3 spans 15 amino acids. Trimming removed 2 bases from V and 5 bases from J, with 13 bases in between. Germline V gene data show CDR1 as SGDLS and CDR2 as YYNGEE. The CDR3 DNA reads TGTGCCAGCAGCGTGCAGGCAGTGGAGACCGGGGAGCTGTTTTTT. Translated, it gives CASSVQAVETGELFF.

Only a few counts were recorded for this clone. J is TRBJ2-7 and V is TRBV6-1, with D uncertain. Germline CDR1 and CDR2: MNHNS and SASEGT. CDR3 length: 11 residues. V lost 10 bases and J 5 bases, leaving 12 bases between the germline ends. As DNA, the CDR3 is TGTGCCACCGGTCGGACCCACGAGCAGTACTTC. This encodes CATGRTHEQYF.

This clone was detected a few times. The rearrangement uses TRBV6-9 and TRBJ2-3; 7 positions agree with TRBD2. The CDR3 length is 16 residues. The germline V gene has CDR1 MNHGY and CDR2 SVAAGI. J lost 0 bases, V lost 1 base, and 4 bases had no gene match. This CDR3 reads CASSYFLGGSTDTQYF. The CDR3 coding sequence is TGTGCCAGCAGTTATTTTCTGGGGGGGAGCACAGATACGCAGTATTTT.

The chain couples TRBV25-1 to TRBJ2-7, with 8 bases lining up with TRBD1. Germline assignment: CDR1 MGHDK and CDR2 SYGVNS. V dropped 4 bases and J dropped 0; count of bases not matched to a gene: 11. The CDR3 contains 17 residues. CDR3 DNA: TGTGCCAGCAGTGGGACGTCCCGGGACAGGTTCTCCTACGAGCAGTACTTC. It translates to CASSGTSRDRFSYEQYF.

The chain couples TRBV11-2 to TRBJ1-2; D gene uncertain. The CDR3 length is 15 residues. Between the trimmed V and J ends, which lost 3 bases and 4 bases, there was a span of 15 bases. CDR1 is SGHAT and CDR2 is FQNNGV in the germline V gene. The CDR3 coding sequence is TGTGCCAGCAGCTTCTGTGGAGGTGACGTCTATGGCTACACCTTC. Translated, it gives CASSFCGGDVYGYTF.

The chain uses TRBV6-1 and TRBJ2-1, with D possibly matching TRBD1 (5 bases). Germline assignment: CDR1 MNHNS and CDR2 SASEGT. The V and J ends lost 6 bases and 5 bases respectively, with 11 bases between them. The CDR3 extends over 13 amino acids. CDR3 region: CASRGPEDNEQFF. The CDR3 bases are TGTGCCAGCAGGGGGCCAGAAGACAATGAGCAGTTCTTC.

The genes are TRBV11-3 and TRBJ2-7; 9 bases fit TRBD1. The CDR3 length is 14 residues. Germline V gene lookup returns CDR1 SGHNT and CDR2 YENEEA. The V gene end was trimmed by 8 bases and the J gene end by 3 bases; junction bases not matched to a gene: 8. The CDR3 DNA reads TGTGCCAGCTCGAGGGGGGGACAGGGCTACGAGCAGTACTTC. Its protein product is CASSRGGQGYEQYF.

This clone was counted only a few times. The chain joins TRBV6-1 to TRBJ1-3; D is perhaps TRBD1 (6 bases). Germline V gene lookup returns CDR1 MNHNS and CDR2 SASEGT. The CDR3 spans 15 residues. The CDR3 nucleotides are TGTGCTACTATCTGGGGGCGAGATGCTGGAAACACCATATATTTT. Its translation: CATIWGRDAGNTIYF.

In DNA, the CDR3 is TGCAGTGTCCGAACGGCAGTACATAACAATGAGCAGTTCTTC. Amino acids: CSVRTAVHNNEQFF. This rearrangement joins TRBV20-1 to TRBJ2-1; no firm D call. CDR3 length: 14 residues. V dropped 7 bases and J dropped 5 bases, with 18 bases sitting between them. Germline V CDR1 and CDR2: DFQATT, SNEGSKA (reference sequence).

This clone was counted a few times. V and J are TRBV6-1 and TRBJ2-7; 13 bases line up with TRBD2. Trimming cost V 2 bases and J 3 bases; bases outside gene matches: 1. CDR3 size: 15 residues. Per the germline V gene, CDR1 is MNHNS and CDR2 is SASEGT. CDR3: CASSERTSGSYEQYF. In DNA form, the CDR3 reads TGTGCCAGCAGTGAAAGGACTAGCGGGAGCTACGAGCAGTACTTC.

The chain couples TRBV27 to TRBJ2-2; D ambiguous. This CDR3 region has 15 residues. Germline assignment: CDR1 MNHEY and CDR2 SMNVEV (reference sequence). Trimming removed 5 bases at V and 1 base at J, with 11 bases between. The chain's CDR3 is CASSERAQNTGELFF. The CDR3 DNA is TGTGCCAGCAGTGAACGGGCGCAGAACACCGGGGAGCTGTTTTTT.

In its sample, this clone was seen many times. The chain has TRBV19 and TRBJ1-1, with 7 bases lining up with TRBD1. The germline V gene has CDR1 LNHDA and CDR2 SQIVND (reference sequence). The junction had 3 bases not matched to a gene; V was cut back by 2 bases and J by 0 bases. The length of the CDR3 is 15 residues. For the CDR3, the DNA is TGTGCCAGTAGTATATCTGACAGGGTGAACACTGAAGCTTTCTTT. Its translation: CASSISDRVNTEAFF.

This clone was detected a few times. The chain combines TRBV15 with TRBJ1-2, with TRBD1 identical over 7 bases. CDR1 and CDR2 from the germline V gene are LNHNV and YYDKDF (reference sequence). The CDR3 spans 14 residues. Trimming cost V 0 bases and J 5 bases; bases outside gene matches: 3. The CDR3 DNA reads TGTGCCACCAGCAGAGAGGGGGACAGATATGGCTACACCTTC. Protein: CATSREGDRYGYTF. The whole variable domain, remainder taken from reference TRBV15 and TRBJ1-2, is DAMVIQNPRYQVTQFGKPVTLSCSQTLNHNVMYWYQQKSSQAPKLLFHYYDKDFNNEADTPDNFQSRRPNTSFCFLDIRSPGLGDTAMYLCATSREGDRYGYTFGSGTRLTVV.

The chain joins TRBV20-1 to TRBJ2-4; maybe TRBD2 (5 bases). Per germline, CDR1 DFQATT and CDR2 SNEGSKA (reference sequence). CDR3 length: 14 amino acids. V lost 7 bases to trimming and J lost 0 bases, with 13 bases between them. The DNA for the CDR3 is TGCAGTGGTTACGGGGATGGAGCCAAAAACATTCAGTACTTC. This translates into CSGYGDGAKNIQYF.

This sequence joins TRBV4-1 and TRBJ2-7; 7 bases map to TRBD2. J was trimmed by 1 base and V by 2 bases; bases with no gene match: 14. The CDR3 is 18 amino acids. Per the germline V gene, CDR1 is MGHRA and CDR2 is YSYEKL. CDR3 residues: CASSQYRASAGESYEQYF. CDR3 DNA sequence: TGCGCCAGCAGCCAATATCGGGCTAGCGCGGGAGAATCCTACGAGCAGTACTTC.